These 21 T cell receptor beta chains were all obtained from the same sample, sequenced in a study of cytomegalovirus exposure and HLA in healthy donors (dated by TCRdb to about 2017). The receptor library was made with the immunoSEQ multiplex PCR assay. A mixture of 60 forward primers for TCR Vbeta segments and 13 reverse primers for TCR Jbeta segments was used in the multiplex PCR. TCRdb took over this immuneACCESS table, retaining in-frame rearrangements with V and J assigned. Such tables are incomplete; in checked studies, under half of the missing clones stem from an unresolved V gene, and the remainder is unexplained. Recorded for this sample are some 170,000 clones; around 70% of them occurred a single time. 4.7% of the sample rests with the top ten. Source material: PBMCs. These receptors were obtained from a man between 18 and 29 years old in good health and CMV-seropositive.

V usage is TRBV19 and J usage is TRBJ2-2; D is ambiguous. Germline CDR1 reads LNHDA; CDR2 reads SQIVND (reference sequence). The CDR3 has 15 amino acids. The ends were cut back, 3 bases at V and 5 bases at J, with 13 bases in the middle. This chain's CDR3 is CASSIDPGATGELFF. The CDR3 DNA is TGTGCCAGTAGTATTGACCCAGGCGCGACCGGGGAGCTGTTTTTT.

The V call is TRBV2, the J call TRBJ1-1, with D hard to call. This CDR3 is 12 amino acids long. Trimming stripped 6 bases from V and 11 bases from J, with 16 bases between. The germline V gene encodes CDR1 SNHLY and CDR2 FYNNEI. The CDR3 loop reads CASSGAEGTAFF. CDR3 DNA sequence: TGTGCCAGCAGCGGTGCGGAGGGTACGGCTTTCTTT.

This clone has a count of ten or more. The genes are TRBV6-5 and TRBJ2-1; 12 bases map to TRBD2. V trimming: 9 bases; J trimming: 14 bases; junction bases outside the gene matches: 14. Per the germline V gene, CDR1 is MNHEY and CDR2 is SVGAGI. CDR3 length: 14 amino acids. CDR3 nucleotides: TGTGCCAGTTCGGGGTCGCTAGCGGGGGGGCATAAGTTCTTC. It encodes CASSGSLAGGHKFF.

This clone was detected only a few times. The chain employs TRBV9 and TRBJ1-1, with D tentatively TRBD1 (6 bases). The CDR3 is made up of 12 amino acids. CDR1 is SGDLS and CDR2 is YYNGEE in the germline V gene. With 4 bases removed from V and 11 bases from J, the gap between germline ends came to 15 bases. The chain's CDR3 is CASSHLGGAAFF. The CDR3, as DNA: TGTGCCAGCAGCCACTTGGGGGGGGCGGCTTTCTTT.

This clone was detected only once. CDR3 nucleotide sequence: TGTGCCAGCAGTCAAAGGGGCGCGGGGACCGGGGAGCTGTTTTTT. Protein: CASSQRGAGTGELFF. The chain couples TRBV6-5 to TRBJ2-2; the D gene is possibly TRBD2 (6 bases). V lost 5 bases to trimming and J lost 5 bases, with 15 bases between them. This CDR3 comprises 15 residues. CDR1 is MNHEY, CDR2 SVGAGI, per germline.

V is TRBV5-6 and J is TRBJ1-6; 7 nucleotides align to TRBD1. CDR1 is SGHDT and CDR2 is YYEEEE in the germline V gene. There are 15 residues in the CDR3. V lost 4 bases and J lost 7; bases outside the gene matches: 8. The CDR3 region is CASSLTWTGNSPLHF. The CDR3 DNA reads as TGTGCCAGCAGCCTTACATGGACAGGAAATTCACCCCTCCACTTT. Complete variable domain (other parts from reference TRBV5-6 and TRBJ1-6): DAGVTQSPTHLIKTRGQQVTLRCSPKSGHDTVSWYQQALGQGPQFIFQYYEEEERQRGNFPDRFSGHQFPNYSSELNVNALLLGDSALYLCASSLTWTGNSPLHFGNGTRLTVT.

Here the CDR3 DNA reads TGCGCCAGCGGGACGGGGCTAGCGGGAGCAGATACGCAGTATTTT. It translates to CASGTGLAGADTQYF. This chain joins TRBV10-1 and TRBJ2-3, with 10 nucleotides matching TRBD2. The V segment lost 8 bases and the J segment 4 bases; nucleotides outside the gene matches: 9. The germline V gene has CDR1 WNHNN and CDR2 SYGVQD (reference sequence). This CDR3 is 15 amino acids long.

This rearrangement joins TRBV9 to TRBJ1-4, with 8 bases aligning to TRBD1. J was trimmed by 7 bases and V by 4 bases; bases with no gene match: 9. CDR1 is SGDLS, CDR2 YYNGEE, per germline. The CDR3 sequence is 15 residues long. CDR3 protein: CASSPRTGMGEKLFF. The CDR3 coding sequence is TGTGCCAGCAGCCCCCGGACAGGGATGGGTGAAAAACTGTTTTTT. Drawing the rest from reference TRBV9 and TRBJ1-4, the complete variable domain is DSGVTQTPKHLITATGQRVTLRCSPRSGDLSVYWYQQSLDQGLQFLIQYYNGEERAKGNILERFSAQQFPDLHSELNLSSLELGDSALYFCASSPRTGMGEKLFFGSGTQLSVL.

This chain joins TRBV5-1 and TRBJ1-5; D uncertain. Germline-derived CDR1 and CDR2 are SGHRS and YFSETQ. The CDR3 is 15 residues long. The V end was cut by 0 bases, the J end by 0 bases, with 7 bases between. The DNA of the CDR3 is TGCGCCAGCAGCTTGGATTCAGATAGCAATCAGCCCCAGCATTTT. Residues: CASSLDSDSNQPQHF. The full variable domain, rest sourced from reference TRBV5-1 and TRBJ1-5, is KAGVTQTPRYLIKTRGQQVTLSCSPISGHRSVSWYQQTPGQGLQFLFEYFSETQRNKGNFPGRFSGRQFSNSRSEMNVSTLELGDSALYLCASSLDSDSNQPQHFGDGTRLSIL.

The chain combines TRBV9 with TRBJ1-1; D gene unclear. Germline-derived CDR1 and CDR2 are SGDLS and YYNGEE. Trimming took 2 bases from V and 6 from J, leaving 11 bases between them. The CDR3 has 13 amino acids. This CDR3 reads CASSVPGRPEAFF. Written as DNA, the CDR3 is TGTGCCAGCAGCGTTCCCGGCAGGCCTGAAGCTTTCTTT.

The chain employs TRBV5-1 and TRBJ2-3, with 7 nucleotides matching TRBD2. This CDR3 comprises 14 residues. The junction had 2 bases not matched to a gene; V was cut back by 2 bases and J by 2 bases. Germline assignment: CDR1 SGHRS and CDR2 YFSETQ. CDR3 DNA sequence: TGCGCCAGCAGCTTTACTAGCGACACAGATACGCAGTATTTT. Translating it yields CASSFTSDTDTQYF.

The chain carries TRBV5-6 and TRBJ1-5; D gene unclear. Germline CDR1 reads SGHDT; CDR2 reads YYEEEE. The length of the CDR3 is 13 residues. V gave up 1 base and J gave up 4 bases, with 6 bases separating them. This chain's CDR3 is CASSLSGNQPQHF. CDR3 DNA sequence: TGTGCCAGCAGCTTGTCGGGAAATCAGCCCCAGCATTTT.

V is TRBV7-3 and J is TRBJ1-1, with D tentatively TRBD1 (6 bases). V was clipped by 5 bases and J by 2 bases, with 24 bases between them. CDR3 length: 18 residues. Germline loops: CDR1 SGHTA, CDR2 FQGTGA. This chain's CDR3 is CASSPRGGGRGGNTEAFF. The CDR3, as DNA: TGTGCCAGCAGCCCCCGGGGAGGGGGTCGGGGGGGAAACACTGAAGCTTTCTTT.

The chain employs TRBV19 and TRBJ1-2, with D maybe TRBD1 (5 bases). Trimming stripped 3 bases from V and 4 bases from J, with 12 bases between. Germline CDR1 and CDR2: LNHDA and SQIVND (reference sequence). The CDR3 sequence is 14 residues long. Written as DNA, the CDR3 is TGTGCCAGTAGTATCCAAGCAGGGCTCTATGGCTACACCTTC. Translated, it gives CASSIQAGLYGYTF.

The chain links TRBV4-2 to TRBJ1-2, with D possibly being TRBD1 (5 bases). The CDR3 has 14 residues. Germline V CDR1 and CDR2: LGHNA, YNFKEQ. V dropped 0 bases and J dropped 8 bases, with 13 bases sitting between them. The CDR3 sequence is CASSQEISGPGYTF. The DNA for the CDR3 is TGTGCCAGCAGCCAAGAAATTTCAGGGCCCGGCTACACCTTC.

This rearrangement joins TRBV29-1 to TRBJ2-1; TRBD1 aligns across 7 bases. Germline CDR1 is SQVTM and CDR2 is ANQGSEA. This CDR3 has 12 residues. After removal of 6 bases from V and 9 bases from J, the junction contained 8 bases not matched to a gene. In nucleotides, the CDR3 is TGCAGCGTGGTAGGGACAGCTTTTGAGCAGTTCTTC. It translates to CSVVGTAFEQFF.

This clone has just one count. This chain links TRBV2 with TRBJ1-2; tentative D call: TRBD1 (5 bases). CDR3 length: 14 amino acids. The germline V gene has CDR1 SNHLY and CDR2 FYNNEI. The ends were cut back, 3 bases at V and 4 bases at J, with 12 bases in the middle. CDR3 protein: CASSEQGQGYGYTF. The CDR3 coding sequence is TGTGCCAGCAGTGAGCAGGGCCAGGGCTATGGCTACACCTTC.

CDR3 region: CASSYSIGGSSYGYTF. The CDR3 DNA follows: TGTGCCAGCAGTTACTCGATTGGCGGCAGTTCCTATGGCTACACCTTC. This chain joins TRBV6-5 and TRBJ1-2; unclear D gene. Germline loops: CDR1 MNHEY, CDR2 SVGAGI. The CDR3 runs 16 residues. The V end lost 0 bases, the J end lost 4 bases, and 15 bases lay between the germline ends.

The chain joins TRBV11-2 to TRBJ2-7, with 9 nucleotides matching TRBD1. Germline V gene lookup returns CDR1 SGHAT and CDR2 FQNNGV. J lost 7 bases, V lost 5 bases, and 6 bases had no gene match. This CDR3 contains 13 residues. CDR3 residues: CASSADRGVEQYV. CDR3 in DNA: TGTGCCAGCAGCGCAGACAGGGGGGTGGAGCAGTACGTC.

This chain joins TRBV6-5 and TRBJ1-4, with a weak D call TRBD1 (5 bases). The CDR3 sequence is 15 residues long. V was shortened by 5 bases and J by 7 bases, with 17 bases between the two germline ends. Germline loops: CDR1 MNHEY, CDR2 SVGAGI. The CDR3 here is CASSPDLGGLEKLFF. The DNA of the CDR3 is TGTGCCAGCAGTCCTGATCTTGGGGGACTTGAAAAACTGTTTTTT.

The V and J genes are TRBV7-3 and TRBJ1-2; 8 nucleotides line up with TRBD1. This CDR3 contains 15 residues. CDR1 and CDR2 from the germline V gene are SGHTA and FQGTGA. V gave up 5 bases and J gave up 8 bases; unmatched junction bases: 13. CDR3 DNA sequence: TGTGCCAGCAGCGCCTATCCGGGACAGGTCGCGGGCTACACCTTC. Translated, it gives CASSAYPGQVAGYTF.